Shown below are 28 T cell receptor beta chains from a single sample sequenced in a study of patients and donors after allogeneic stem cell transplantation. TCRdb redid the calling of the RT-PCR reads with MiXCR, one entry per CDR3 protein. The table lists about 960,000 distinct CDR3 sequences, about a sixth of them singletons, with roughly 6% in the top ten. Sequencing was carried out using blood, either unsorted or a sorted T cell fraction (not recorded which). The source of these receptors is a human donor who was either an allogeneic HSCT recipient or a stem cell or donor lymphocyte infusion donor (not recorded which). It is not recorded whose cells these are; they may come from a transplant donor.

This clonotype was found a few times. This chain connects TRBV2 to TRBJ1-1; the match to TRBD1 covers 7 bases. The V and J ends lost 9 bases and 11 bases, in that order; junction bases with no gene match: 9. CDR1 is SNHLY and CDR2 is FYNNEI in the germline V gene. This CDR3 has 11 amino acids. This CDR3 reads CASSNRGDAFF. The CDR3 bases are TGTGCCAGTTCTAACAGGGGAGATGCTTTCTTT.

The V call is TRBV27, the J call TRBJ2-5; D is perhaps TRBD2 (7 bases). V was shortened by 2 bases and J by 5 bases, with 27 bases between the two germline ends. In germline, CDR1 is MNHEY, CDR2 SMNVEV (reference sequence). The CDR3 contains 19 residues. The CDR3: CASSLRAPRGRGKWETQYF. The CDR3 coding sequence is TGTGCCAGCAGTTTAAGGGCACCACGAGGGAGGGGGAAATGGGAGACCCAGTACTTC.

This chain joins TRBV20-1 and TRBJ2-7; 9 nucleotides match TRBD1. Germline loops: CDR1 DFQATT, CDR2 SNEGSKA (reference sequence). CDR3 length: 14 amino acids. Germline trimming cut 3 bases from V and 3 bases from J; bases unmatched to any gene: 6. The CDR3: CSASIGTGLYEQYF. CDR3 DNA: TGCAGTGCTAGTATCGGGACAGGGCTCTACGAGCAGTACTTC.

This clonotype has just a few counts. This sequence joins TRBV12-3 or TRBV12-4 and TRBJ1-3; no reliable D call. V lost 3 bases to trimming and J lost 0 bases, with 12 bases between them. The CDR3 contains 16 residues. The CDR3 nucleotides read TGTGCCAGCAGTTTCAGGCGCCCGAGCTCTGGAAACACCATATATTTT. It encodes CASSFRRPSSGNTIYF.

This chain uses TRBV5-6 with TRBJ1-2; 7 bases match TRBD1. The CDR3 is 14 amino acids. The germline V gene encodes CDR1 SGHDT and CDR2 YYEEEE. The V segment lost 3 bases and the J segment 4 bases; nucleotides outside the gene matches: 6. This CDR3 reads CASSSGTATYGYTF. The DNA for the CDR3 is TGTGCCAGCAGCTCCGGGACAGCTACCTATGGCTACACCTTC. Complete variable domain (other parts from reference TRBV5-6 and TRBJ1-2): DAGVTQSPTHLIKTRGQQVTLRCSPKSGHDTVSWYQQALGQGPQFIFQYYEEEERQRGNFPDRFSGHQFPNYSSELNVNALLLGDSALYLCASSSGTATYGYTFGSGTRLTVV.

The V call is TRBV27, the J call TRBJ1-1; no clear D gene. CDR3 length: 11 amino acids. The V and J ends lost 1 base and 7 bases respectively, with 4 bases between them. Germline loops: CDR1 MNHEY, CDR2 SMNVEV (reference sequence). Here the CDR3 reads CASSLYGEAFF. DNA for the CDR3: TGTGCCAGCAGTTTATACGGTGAAGCTTTCTTT.

This clonotype was seen repeatedly, ten times or more. The rearrangement joins TRBV12-3 or TRBV12-4 to TRBJ1-2, with a tentative D call TRBD1 (6 bases). The CDR3 contains 12 residues. V lost 4 bases, J lost 7 bases, and 10 bases lay in between. The DNA for the CDR3 is TGTGCCAGCAGTTCTGGGGGGCTTGGCTACACCTTC. It translates to CASSSGGLGYTF.

This CDR3 reads CASSKGQGAYEQYF. The CDR3 coding sequence is TGTGCCAGCAGTAAAGGACAGGGGGCTTACGAGCAGTACTTC. The chain is built from TRBV6-1 and TRBJ2-7; TRBD1 agrees at 11 bases. The CDR3 has 14 amino acids. From germline, CDR1 is MNHNS and CDR2 SASEGT. The ends lost 5 bases at V and 4 bases at J; junction bases unmatched: 4.

This clonotype was found once. J is TRBJ2-2 and V is TRBV7-8; 7 bases match TRBD2. Trimming took 5 bases from V and 6 from J; bases not matched to a gene: 12. Germline CDR1 reads SGHVS; CDR2 reads FQNEAQ. This CDR3 is 16 amino acids long. CDR3 region: CASSLPGLRSAGELFF. CDR3 sequence (DNA): TGTGCCAGCAGCCTACCGGGACTAAGGTCGGCCGGGGAGCTGTTTTTT.

This clonotype showed up many times. The rearrangement joins TRBV20-1 to TRBJ1-3; perhaps TRBD1 as D (5 bases). Trimming shortened V by 6 bases and J by 0 bases, and 18 bases separated the two germline ends. CDR1 DFQATT and CDR2 SNEGSKA come from the germline V gene (reference sequence). The CDR3 is 16 amino acids. The CDR3 nucleotides read TGCAGTGCGAGAAACCCTACAGGCCCCTCTGGAAACACCATATATTTT. Translation: CSARNPTGPSGNTIYF.

This clonotype came up many times. The DNA of the CDR3 is TGCAGCGTTGAAGATCTTCGGAAGGGACGGGGTGAAAAACTGTTTTTT. This gives the protein CSVEDLRKGRGEKLFF. The chain links TRBV29-1 to TRBJ1-4; weak D call: TRBD1 (5 bases). Trimming took off 0 bases at V and 7 bases at J, with 18 bases between the two ends. The CDR3 covers 16 residues. In germline, CDR1 is SQVTM, CDR2 ANQGSEA.

The genes are TRBV24-1 and TRBJ2-6, with D uncertain. V lost 5 bases and J lost 1, with 14 bases in between. Germline values: CDR1 KGHDR, CDR2 SFDVKD. CDR3 length equals 17 residues. The CDR3 spells CATSAFTGISGANVLTF. In DNA, the CDR3 is TGTGCCACCAGTGCCTTTACTGGGATATCTGGGGCCAACGTCCTGACTTTC.

This clonotype was detected only a few times. V is TRBV20-1 and J is TRBJ2-1, with D perhaps matching TRBD2 (6 bases). Between the trimmed V and J ends, which lost 5 bases and 3 bases, there was a span of 17 bases. This CDR3 spans 15 amino acids. Germline V gives CDR1 DFQATT, CDR2 SNEGSKA (reference sequence). CDR3 sequence: CSAATLSGSYNEQFF. Written as DNA, the CDR3 is TGCAGTGCTGCCACTCTTAGCGGCAGCTACAATGAGCAGTTCTTC.

This clonotype has at least ten counts. The CDR3 sequence: CSARPRQGKGQPQHF. DNA for the CDR3: TGCAGTGCTAGACCCCGACAGGGGAAGGGTCAGCCCCAGCATTTT. The chain combines TRBV20-1 with TRBJ1-5, with 8 bases matching TRBD1. The germline CDR1 and CDR2 sequences are DFQATT and SNEGSKA (reference sequence). This CDR3 comprises 15 residues. The ends lost 2 bases at V and 6 bases at J; junction bases unmatched: 9.

This clonotype was detected a few times. The chain combines TRBV20-1 with TRBJ1-6; possibly TRBD1 for D (5 bases). The V gene's germline CDR1 is DFQATT and CDR2 SNEGSKA (reference sequence). Trimming shortened V by 5 bases and J by 7 bases, and 15 bases separated the two germline ends. This CDR3 contains 14 residues. CDR3 sequence: CSAGGWSINSPLHF. The DNA of the CDR3 is TGCAGTGCTGGGGGATGGTCGATAAATTCACCCCTCCACTTT.

The rearrangement links TRBV6-1 to TRBJ2-7, with a possible D match to TRBD2 (6 bases). The germline V gene encodes CDR1 MNHNS and CDR2 SASEGT. The CDR3 is 14 amino acids. V was trimmed by 5 bases and J by 4 bases, leaving 15 bases between them. Written as DNA, the CDR3 is TGTGCCAGCAGTCCCTTACCTCGGGGGTACGAGCAGTACTTC. This sequence encodes CASSPLPRGYEQYF.

The V gene is TRBV7-3, the J gene TRBJ1-2; tentatively, D is TRBD1 (6 bases). Trimming removed 5 bases from V and 2 bases from J, with 15 bases in between. CDR3 size: 15 residues. From germline, CDR1 is SGHTA and CDR2 FQGTGA. The CDR3 loop is CASSPAGVDNYGYTF. The CDR3, as DNA: TGTGCCAGCAGCCCGGCAGGGGTGGACAACTATGGCTACACCTTC.

This rearrangement joins TRBV9 to TRBJ2-1, with 13 bases lining up with TRBD2. Germline CDR1 SGDLS, CDR2 YYNGEE. The length of the CDR3 is 19 residues. The V and J ends lost 0 bases and 7 bases, in that order; junction bases with no gene match: 13. The CDR3 loop reads CASSVVTSGGERTMNEQFF. The DNA of the CDR3 is TGTGCCAGCAGCGTAGTAACTAGCGGGGGGGAACGGACGATGAATGAGCAGTTCTTC.

Ten or more counts support this clonotype. The chain is built from TRBV29-1 and TRBJ2-1; a possible D gene is TRBD2 (6 bases). This CDR3 spans 13 amino acids. V was pared by 6 bases and J by 0 bases, with 9 bases between. The germline CDR1 and CDR2 sequences are SQVTM and ANQGSEA. CDR3 bases: TGCAGCGTCGGGGGTAGCTCCTACAATGAGCAGTTCTTC. Translating gives CSVGGSSYNEQFF.

The chain combines TRBV6-1 with TRBJ2-3; 11 positions match TRBD1. This CDR3 is built from 16 residues. Looked up from germline, CDR1 is MNHNS and CDR2 is SASEGT. V lost 5 bases and J lost 6; bases outside the gene matches: 10. This CDR3 reads CASSTAGTGGRDTQYF. The CDR3, as DNA: TGTGCCAGCAGTACCGCCGGGACAGGGGGGAGGGATACGCAGTATTTT.

This clonotype was detected a few times. The DNA of the CDR3 is TGCGCCAGCAGCAGGGGACTAGCGGACCAAGAGACCCAGTACTTC. Amino acid sequence: CASSRGLADQETQYF. The V call is TRBV5-1, the J call TRBJ2-5, with 11 nucleotides matching TRBD2. The CDR3 sequence is 15 residues long. CDR1 and CDR2 from the germline V gene are SGHRS and YFSETQ. With 4 bases clipped from V and 0 bases from J, the junction kept 2 bases outside the gene matches.

Ten or more counts support this clonotype. This chain uses TRBV29-1 with TRBJ1-2; a weak D match, TRBD1 (6 bases). Germline V gene lookup returns CDR1 SQVTM and CDR2 ANQGSEA. The CDR3 length is 16 residues. The germline V and J ends were trimmed by 0 bases and 6 bases, with 20 bases remaining between them. The CDR3 spells CSVEDPTGTLGDGYTF. The CDR3 nucleotides are TGCAGCGTTGAAGACCCAACAGGGACGCTCGGGGATGGCTACACCTTC.

This clonotype was found a few times. This chain links TRBV30 with TRBJ1-5; D is unresolved. The CDR3 is made up of 13 amino acids. Per the germline V gene, CDR1 is GTSNPN and CDR2 is SVGIG (reference sequence). Trimming removed 2 bases at V and 5 bases at J, with 10 bases between. The CDR3 coding sequence is TGTGCCTGGAGTCTCGGTCGGGATCAGCCCCAGCATTTT. This sequence encodes CAWSLGRDQPQHF.

This clonotype was counted only a few times. The chain couples TRBV6-5 to TRBJ1-6, with D possibly being TRBD1 (5 bases). Trimming stripped 2 bases from V and 12 bases from J, with 17 bases between. The CDR3 covers 15 residues. Per germline, CDR1 MNHEY and CDR2 SVGAGI. The CDR3 region is CASSYPGTRPGPLHF. The CDR3 region has the DNA TGTGCCAGCAGTTACCCGGGGACGCGGCCTGGACCCCTCCACTTT.

This clonotype was observed a handful of times. The genes are TRBV12-3 or TRBV12-4 and TRBJ1-3, with 10 bases lining up with TRBD1. With V trimmed by 7 bases and J by 3 bases, 9 bases remained unmatched. The CDR3 consists of 16 residues. The CDR3 DNA reads TGTGCCAGCACTTTGACAGGGGGCGCAAATGGAAACACCATATATTTT. Protein: CASTLTGGANGNTIYF.

The CDR3 DNA follows: TGCAGTGCTAAACTAGCGGGGTTTGAGACCCAGTACTTC. Its translation: CSAKLAGFETQYF. The genes are TRBV20-1 and TRBJ2-5; 10 bases map to TRBD2. Losses at the gene ends were 4 bases for V and 5 bases for J; bases not matched to a gene: 4. The CDR3 consists of 13 residues. CDR1 and CDR2 (germline): DFQATT, SNEGSKA (reference sequence).

This chain joins TRBV7-9 and TRBJ2-5; D is ambiguous. Per the germline V gene, CDR1 is SEHNR and CDR2 is FQNEAQ (reference sequence). The CDR3 loop spans 14 amino acids. V lost 2 bases to trimming and J lost 4 bases, with 11 bases between them. The CDR3 DNA reads as TGTGCCAGCAGCTTACCAGCAGGAACAGAGACCCAGTACTTC. Translation: CASSLPAGTETQYF.

This clonotype showed up just a few times. The V and J genes are TRBV20-1 and TRBJ1-5; TRBD1 might be the D (6 bases). The CDR3 covers 16 residues. With 6 bases removed from V and 3 bases from J, the gap between germline ends came to 21 bases. Germline V lookup: CDR1 DFQATT, CDR2 SNEGSKA (reference sequence). The CDR3: CSAVDRIGGSNQPQHF. DNA for the CDR3: TGCAGTGCCGTGGATCGGATAGGGGGGTCCAATCAGCCCCAGCATTTT.